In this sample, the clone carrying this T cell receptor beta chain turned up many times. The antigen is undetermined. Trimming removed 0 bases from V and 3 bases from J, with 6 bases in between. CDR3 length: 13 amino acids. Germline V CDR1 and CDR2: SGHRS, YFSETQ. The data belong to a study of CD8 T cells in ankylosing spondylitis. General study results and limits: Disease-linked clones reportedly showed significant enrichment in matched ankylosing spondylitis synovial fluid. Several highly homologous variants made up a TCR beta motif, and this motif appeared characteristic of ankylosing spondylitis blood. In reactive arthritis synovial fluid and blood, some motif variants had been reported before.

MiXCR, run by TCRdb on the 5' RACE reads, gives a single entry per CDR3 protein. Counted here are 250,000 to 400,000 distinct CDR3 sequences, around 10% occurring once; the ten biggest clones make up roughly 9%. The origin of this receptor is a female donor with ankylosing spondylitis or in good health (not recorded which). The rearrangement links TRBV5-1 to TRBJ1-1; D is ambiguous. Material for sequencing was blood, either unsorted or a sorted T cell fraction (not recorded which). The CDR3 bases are TGCGCCAGCAGCTTGGTGGAAGACACTGAAGCTTTCTTT. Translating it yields CASSLVEDTEAFF.